The 4 T cell receptor beta chains presented below share a single source sample, sequenced in a study of shared clonotypes between healthy human individuals. Naive CD8 cells lacked CD45RO, underwent positive selection for CCR7 and left out terminally differentiated effector memory CD45RA+ cells. TCRdb's copy holds only in-frame clones and misses some; the assay was immunoSEQ multiplex PCR. The top ten clones hold 24% of a sample with 750,000 to 1,000,000 clones, about 92% of them seen once. Sequenced sample: naive CD8+ T cells sorted from blood. The receptors were sampled from a man in his thirties or forties in good health.

The V gene is TRBV19, the J gene TRBJ2-1; 7 bases are a match to TRBD1. CDR1 and CDR2 from the germline V gene are LNHDA and SQIVND (reference sequence). V shed 7 bases and J 10 bases; nucleotides not matched to a gene: 10. There are 13 residues in the CDR3. This CDR3 reads CASNAPGQPEQFF. CDR3 in DNA: TGTGCCAGTAACGCACCGGGACAGCCCGAGCAGTTCTTC.

This chain links TRBV11-2 with TRBJ2-7; 8 bases line up with TRBD2. J lost 2 bases, V lost 7 bases, and 10 bases had no gene match. The CDR3 consists of 15 residues. Per the germline V gene, CDR1 is SGHAT and CDR2 is FQNNGV. The CDR3 DNA follows: TGTGCCAGCACCACATGGGTAGCGGGGCCCTACGAGCAGTACTTC. Translated, it gives CASTTWVAGPYEQYF.

This rearrangement joins TRBV7-8 to TRBJ2-7; D is unclear. The V gene lost 3 bases and the J gene lost 3 bases, with 12 bases spanning the gap. Per germline, CDR1 SGHVS and CDR2 FQNEAQ. The CDR3 covers 14 residues. CDR3 nucleotides: TGTGCCAGCAGCTTCGGCGGCAGAAACTACGAGCAGTACTTC. Translation: CASSFGGRNYEQYF.

The sample holds one count of this clone. The rearrangement joins TRBV18 to TRBJ1-2; 7 bases map to TRBD1. The germline CDR1 and CDR2 sequences are KGHSH and LQKENI. V dropped 3 bases and J dropped 6; count of bases not matched to a gene: 16. The CDR3 length is 17 residues. The DNA of the CDR3 is TGTGCCAGCTCACCGGGGGTTGGACAGGCTGGGTGGAATGGCTACACCTTC. As protein: CASSPGVGQAGWNGYTF.